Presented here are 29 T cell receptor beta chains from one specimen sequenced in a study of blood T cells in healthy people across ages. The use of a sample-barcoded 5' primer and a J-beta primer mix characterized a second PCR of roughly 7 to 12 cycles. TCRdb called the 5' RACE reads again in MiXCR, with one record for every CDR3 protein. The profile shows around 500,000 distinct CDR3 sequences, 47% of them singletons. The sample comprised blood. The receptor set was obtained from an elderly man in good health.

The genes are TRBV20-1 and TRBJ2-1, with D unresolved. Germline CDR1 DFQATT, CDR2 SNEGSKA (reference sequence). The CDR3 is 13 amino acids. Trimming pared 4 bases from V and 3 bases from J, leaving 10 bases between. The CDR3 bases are TGCAGTGCTAAAAATGTACGCTACAATGAGCAGTTCTTC. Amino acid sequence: CSAKNVRYNEQFF.

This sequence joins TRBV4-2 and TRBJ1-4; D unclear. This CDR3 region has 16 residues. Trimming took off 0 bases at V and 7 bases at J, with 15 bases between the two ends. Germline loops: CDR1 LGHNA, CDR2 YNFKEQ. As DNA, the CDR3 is TGTGCCAGCAGCCAAGATAGGTCCGAGGCTGGTGAAAAACTGTTTTTT. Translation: CASSQDRSEAGEKLFF.

Written as DNA, the CDR3 is TGCAGTGCAAGGGGGGCAGGGACCCAGCAGCCCCAGCATTTT. Protein sequence: CSARGAGTQQPQHF. The rearrangement uses TRBV20-1 and TRBJ1-5, with TRBD1 as a possible D gene (6 bases). Germline CDR1 DFQATT, CDR2 SNEGSKA (reference sequence). Deletions cut 6 bases from V and 7 bases from J, with 19 bases between. The CDR3 covers 14 residues.

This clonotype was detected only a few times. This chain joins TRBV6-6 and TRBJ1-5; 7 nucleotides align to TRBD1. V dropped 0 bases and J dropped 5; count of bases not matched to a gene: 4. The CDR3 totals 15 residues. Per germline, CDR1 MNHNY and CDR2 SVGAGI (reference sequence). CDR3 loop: CASSYSTGFDQPQHF. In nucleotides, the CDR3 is TGTGCCAGCAGTTACTCGACAGGGTTCGATCAGCCCCAGCATTTT.

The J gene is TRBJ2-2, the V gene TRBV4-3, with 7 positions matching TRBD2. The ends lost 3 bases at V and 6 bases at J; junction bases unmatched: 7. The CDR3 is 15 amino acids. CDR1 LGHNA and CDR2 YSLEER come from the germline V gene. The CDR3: CASSQWTSQSGELFF. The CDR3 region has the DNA TGCGCCAGCAGCCAGTGGACTAGTCAGTCCGGGGAGCTGTTTTTT.

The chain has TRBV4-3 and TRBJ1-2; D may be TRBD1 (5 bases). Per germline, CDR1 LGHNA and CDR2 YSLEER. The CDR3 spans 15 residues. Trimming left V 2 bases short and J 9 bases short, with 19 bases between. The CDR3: CASSQTLGRGGSYTF. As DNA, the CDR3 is TGCGCCAGCAGCCAAACCCTGGGGAGGGGAGGGAGCTACACCTTC.

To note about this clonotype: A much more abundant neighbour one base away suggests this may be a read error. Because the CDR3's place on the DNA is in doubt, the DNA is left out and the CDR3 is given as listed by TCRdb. The CDR3 sequence is CASTFAPGIGGHTF. The chain joins TRBV6-6 to TRBJ1-2; the table names TRBD1, a call not compared with the DNA. Germline CDR1 is MNHNY and CDR2 is SVGAGI (reference sequence). The CDR3 spans 14 residues, counting both ends.

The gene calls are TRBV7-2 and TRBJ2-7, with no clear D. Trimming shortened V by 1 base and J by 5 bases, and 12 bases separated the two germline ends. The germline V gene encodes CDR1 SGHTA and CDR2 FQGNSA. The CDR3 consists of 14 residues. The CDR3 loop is CASSLVFGGHEQYF. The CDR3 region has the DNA TGTGCCAGCAGCTTAGTTTTCGGTGGACACGAGCAGTACTTC.

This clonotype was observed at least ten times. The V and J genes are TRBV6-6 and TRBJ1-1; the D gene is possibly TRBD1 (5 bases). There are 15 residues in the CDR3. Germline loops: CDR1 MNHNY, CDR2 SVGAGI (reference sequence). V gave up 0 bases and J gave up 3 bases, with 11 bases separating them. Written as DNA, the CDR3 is TGTGCCAGCAGTTACTCGGCGGGGGGGGACACTGAAGCTTTCTTT. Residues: CASSYSAGGDTEAFF.

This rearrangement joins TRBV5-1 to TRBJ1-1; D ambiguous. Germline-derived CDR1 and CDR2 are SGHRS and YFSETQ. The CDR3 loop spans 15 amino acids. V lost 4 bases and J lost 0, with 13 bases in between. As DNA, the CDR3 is TGCGCCAGCAGCCCCGCACCGCAGATGAACACTGAAGCTTTCTTT. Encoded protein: CASSPAPQMNTEAFF.

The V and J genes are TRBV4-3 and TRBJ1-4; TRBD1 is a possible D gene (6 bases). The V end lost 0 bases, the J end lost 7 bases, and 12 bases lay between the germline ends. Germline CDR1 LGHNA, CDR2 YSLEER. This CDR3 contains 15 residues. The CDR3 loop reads CASSQDQGGSEKLFF. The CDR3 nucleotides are TGCGCCAGCAGCCAAGATCAAGGGGGTAGTGAAAAACTGTTTTTT.

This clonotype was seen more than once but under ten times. CDR3 region: CASSLDAGTDTQYF. The CDR3, as DNA: TGTGCCAGCAGCTTAGACGCGGGGACAGATACGCAGTATTTT. This rearrangement joins TRBV7-2 to TRBJ2-3, with D maybe TRBD2 (6 bases). The V gene lost 1 base and the J gene lost 3 bases, with 8 bases spanning the gap. CDR1 is SGHTA and CDR2 is FQGNSA in the germline V gene. The CDR3 has 14 amino acids.

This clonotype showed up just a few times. CDR3 region: CASSPRTGTEKLFF. As DNA, the CDR3 is TGTGCCAGCAGCCCTCGGACAGGGACAGAAAAACTGTTTTTT. V usage is TRBV3-1 and J usage is TRBJ1-4, with 8 bases fitting TRBD1. The CDR3 is 14 residues long. The V segment lost 4 bases and the J segment 8 bases; nucleotides outside the gene matches: 6. Germline V gives CDR1 LGHDT, CDR2 YNNKEL (reference sequence).

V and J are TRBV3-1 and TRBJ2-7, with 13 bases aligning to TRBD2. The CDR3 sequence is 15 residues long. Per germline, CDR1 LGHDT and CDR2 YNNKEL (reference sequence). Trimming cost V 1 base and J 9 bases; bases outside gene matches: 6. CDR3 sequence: CASSQGTSGSLGQYF. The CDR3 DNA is TGTGCCAGCAGCCAAGGGACTAGCGGGAGTCTCGGGCAGTACTTC.

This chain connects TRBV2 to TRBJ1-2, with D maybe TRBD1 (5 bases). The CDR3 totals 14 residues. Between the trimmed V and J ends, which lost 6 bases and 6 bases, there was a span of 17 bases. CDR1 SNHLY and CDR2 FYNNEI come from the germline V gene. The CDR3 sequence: CASRSQTGRDGYTF. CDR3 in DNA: TGTGCCAGCAGATCTCAGACGGGGCGCGATGGCTACACCTTC.

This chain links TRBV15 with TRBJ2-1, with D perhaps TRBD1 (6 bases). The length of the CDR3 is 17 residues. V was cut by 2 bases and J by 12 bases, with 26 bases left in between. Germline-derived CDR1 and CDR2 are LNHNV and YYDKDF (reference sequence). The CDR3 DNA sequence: TGTGCCACCAGCAGACCACAGGGAACGACAAGTCCAGGTCGGCAGTTCTTC. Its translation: CATSRPQGTTSPGRQFF.

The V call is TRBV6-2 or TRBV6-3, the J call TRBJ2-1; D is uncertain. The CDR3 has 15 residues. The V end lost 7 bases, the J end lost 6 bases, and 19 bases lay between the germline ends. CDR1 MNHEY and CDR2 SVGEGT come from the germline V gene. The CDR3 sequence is CASNIGRMRCNEQFF. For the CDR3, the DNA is TGTGCCAGCAACATCGGACGGATGCGTTGCAATGAGCAGTTCTTC.

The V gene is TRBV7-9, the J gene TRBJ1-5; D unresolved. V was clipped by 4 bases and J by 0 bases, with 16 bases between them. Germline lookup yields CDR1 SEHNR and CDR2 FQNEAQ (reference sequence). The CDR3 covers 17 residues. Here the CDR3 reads CASSSTVGFYSNQPQHF. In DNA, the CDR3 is TGTGCCAGCAGCTCAACCGTGGGATTCTATAGCAATCAGCCCCAGCATTTT.

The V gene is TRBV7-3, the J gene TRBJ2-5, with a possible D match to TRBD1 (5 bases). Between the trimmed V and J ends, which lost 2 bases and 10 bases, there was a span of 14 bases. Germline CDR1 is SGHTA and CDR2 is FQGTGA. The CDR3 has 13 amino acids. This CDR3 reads CASSLSWGQGQYF. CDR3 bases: TGTGCCAGCAGCTTATCGTGGGGTCAGGGCCAGTACTTC.

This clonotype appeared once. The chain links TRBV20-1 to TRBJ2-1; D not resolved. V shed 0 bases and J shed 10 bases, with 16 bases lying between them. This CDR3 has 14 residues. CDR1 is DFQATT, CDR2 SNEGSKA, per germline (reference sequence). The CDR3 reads CSARDPGTSCEQFF. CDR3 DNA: TGCAGTGCTAGAGACCCTGGAACCTCCTGCGAGCAGTTCTTC.

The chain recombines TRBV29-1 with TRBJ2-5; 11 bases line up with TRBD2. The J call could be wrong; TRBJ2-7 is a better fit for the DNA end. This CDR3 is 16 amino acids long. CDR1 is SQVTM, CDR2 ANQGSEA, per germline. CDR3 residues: CSVEKFRGTSGYEQYF. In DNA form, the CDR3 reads TGCAGCGTTGAAAAGTTCAGGGGGACTAGCGGCTACGAGCAGTACTTC.

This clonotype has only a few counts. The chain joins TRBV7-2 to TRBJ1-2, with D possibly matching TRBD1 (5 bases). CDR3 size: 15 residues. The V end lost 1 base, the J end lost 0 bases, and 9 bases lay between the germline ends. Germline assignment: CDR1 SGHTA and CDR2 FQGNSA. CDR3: CASSLVGAANYGYTF. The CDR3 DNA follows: TGTGCCAGCAGCTTAGTAGGGGCAGCTAACTATGGCTACACCTTC.

The CDR3 nucleotides are TGTGCCGAAGGGGGGGGCCACTCACACGCCGGGGAGCTGTTTTTT. It encodes CAEGGGHSHAGELFF. The V call is TRBV21-1, the J call TRBJ2-2; the D call TRBD2 from the table was never checked on the DNA. TRBV21-1 is assigned pseudogene status. This CDR3 is 15 amino acids long.

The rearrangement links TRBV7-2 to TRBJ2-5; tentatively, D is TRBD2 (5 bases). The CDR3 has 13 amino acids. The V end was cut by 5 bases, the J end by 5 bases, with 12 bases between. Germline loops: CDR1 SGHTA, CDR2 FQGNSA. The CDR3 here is CASSPRAWETQYF. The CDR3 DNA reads TGTGCCAGCAGCCCGCGGGCGTGGGAGACCCAGTACTTC.

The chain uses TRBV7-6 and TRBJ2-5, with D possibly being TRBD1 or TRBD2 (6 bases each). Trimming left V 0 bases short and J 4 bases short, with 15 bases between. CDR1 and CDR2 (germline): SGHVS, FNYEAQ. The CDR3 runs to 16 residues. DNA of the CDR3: TGTGCCAGCAGCTTAGCGGGGGCGGGATTTGGAGAGACCCAGTACTTC. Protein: CASSLAGAGFGETQYF.

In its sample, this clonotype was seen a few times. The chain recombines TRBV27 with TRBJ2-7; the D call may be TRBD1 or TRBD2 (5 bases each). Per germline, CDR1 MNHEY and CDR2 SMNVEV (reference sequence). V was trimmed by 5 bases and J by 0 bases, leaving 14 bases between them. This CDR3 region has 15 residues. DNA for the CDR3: TGTGCCAGCAGTGACCGGGACCGAGGCTCCTACGAGCAGTACTTC. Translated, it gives CASSDRDRGSYEQYF.

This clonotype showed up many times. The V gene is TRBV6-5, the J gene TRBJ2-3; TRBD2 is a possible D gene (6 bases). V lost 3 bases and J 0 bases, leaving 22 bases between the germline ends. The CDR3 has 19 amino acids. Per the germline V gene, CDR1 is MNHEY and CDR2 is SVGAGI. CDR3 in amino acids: CASSYARYGGALSTDTQYF. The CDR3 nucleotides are TGTGCCAGCAGTTATGCCAGATACGGAGGGGCCCTCAGCACAGATACGCAGTATTTT.

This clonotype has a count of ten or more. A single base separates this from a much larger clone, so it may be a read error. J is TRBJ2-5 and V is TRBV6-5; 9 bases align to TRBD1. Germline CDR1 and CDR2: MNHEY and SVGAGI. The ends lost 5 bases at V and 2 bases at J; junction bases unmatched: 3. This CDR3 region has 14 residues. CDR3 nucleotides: TGTGCCAGCAGTGACGGGACAGGGCAAGAGACCCAGTACTTC. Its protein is CASSDGTGQETQYF.

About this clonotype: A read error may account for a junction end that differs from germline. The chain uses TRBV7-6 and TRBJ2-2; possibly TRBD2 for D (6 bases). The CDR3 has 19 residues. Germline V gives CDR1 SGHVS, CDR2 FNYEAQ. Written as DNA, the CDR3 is TGTGCCAGCAGCTTACCCGGGACTGGGGATAGGGTCTCCACCAGGGAGCTGTTTTTT. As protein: CASSLPGTGDRVSTRELFF.